This TCR beta chain was sequenced in a study of cytomegalovirus exposure and HLA in healthy donors. This CDR3 contains 11 residues. Germline V CDR1 and CDR2: SGHRS, YFSETQ. The V gene end was trimmed by 6 bases and the J gene end by 15 bases; junction bases not matched to a gene: 9. Findings and limits, study-wide: Reportedly, cytomegalovirus status was diagnosed with high sensitivity and specificity. For presence/absence analyses, sequencing depth was assumed to be roughly uniform across donors.

Turning to this clone: Its cognate antigen is unknown.

With 60 Vbeta and 13 Jbeta primers, the PCR was carried out. Sequenced by immunoSEQ multiplex PCR; TCRdb stores in-frame clones only, minus some. The data contain around 150,000 clones, roughly 77% of them singletons. This sequence was found in a young man in good health and CMV-seropositive. The chain couples TRBV5-1 to TRBJ2-1; TRBD2 matches at 7 bases. The source material was PBMCs. As DNA, the CDR3 is TGCGCCAGCATCTGGGGGGGAGCAACGTTCTTC. It translates to CASIWGGATFF.